This is a list of T cell receptor beta chains from one sample in a study of T-cell reconstitution after alpha-beta-depleted transplantation in children. From the PCR reads, TCRdb called clonotypes with MiXCR, one entry per CDR3 protein. The table shows about 610,000 distinct CDR3 sequences, with under 12% occurring only once. The sample was PBMCs from the stem cell graft donor, taken from the stem cell graft. The receptors shown here come from a human donor who donated a stem cell graft to a child with acute myeloid leukemia. The CDR3 runs from the conserved cysteine through the conserved F or W. Fields, in order: CDR3 DNA, CDR3 protein, V gene, clone size, J gene, D gene. The D gene is left open where the match is weak. Where a row states a size, it is once, few, many or the class of an expanded clone; other rows omit it.

CDR3nt: TGCGCCAGCAGCTTGACAGGGGGAAGCCAAGAGACCCAGTACTTC
CDR3aa: CASSLTGGSQETQYF
v_gene: TRBV5-1
abundance: few
j_gene: TRBJ2-5
d_gene: TRBD1

CDR3nt: TGTGCCAGCAGCTTAACTGTTCCTAGCGGGACCTACAATGAGCAGTTCTTC
CDR3aa: CASSLTVPSGTYNEQFF
v_gene: TRBV7-3
abundance: few
j_gene: TRBJ2-1
d_gene: TRBD2

CDR3nt: TGTGCCAGCAGTTCTCCCTCCCGCTCCTACAATGAGCAGTTCTTC
CDR3aa: CASSSPSRSYNEQFF
v_gene: TRBV27
abundance: -
j_gene: TRBJ2-1
d_gene: -

CDR3nt: TGTGCCAGCAGCCAAGAGAGTCGGGTGGCCTACGAGCAGTACTTC
CDR3aa: CASSQESRVAYEQYF
v_gene: TRBV14
abundance: few
j_gene: TRBJ2-7
d_gene: -

CDR3nt: TGTGCCAGCAGGGGGGCCGTGGGTAGCGGAGAGACCCAGTACTTC
CDR3aa: CASRGAVGSGETQYF
v_gene: TRBV7-2
abundance: few
j_gene: TRBJ2-5
d_gene: -

CDR3nt: TGCAGCGTTGCGGGGAGGGGTTACGAGCAGTACTTC
CDR3aa: CSVAGRGYEQYF
v_gene: TRBV29-1
abundance: many
j_gene: TRBJ2-7
d_gene: TRBD2

CDR3nt: TGTGCCAGCAGCTTAAACCCCTTTTACCCCCACAATGAGCAGTTCTTC
CDR3aa: CASSLNPFYPHNEQFF
v_gene: TRBV7-9
abundance: -
j_gene: TRBJ2-1
d_gene: -

CDR3nt: TGCAGTGCTAGCCCAGCTAGCGGTCGTGGTGACCAGTACTTC
CDR3aa: CSASPASGRGDQYF
v_gene: TRBV20-1
abundance: few
j_gene: TRBJ2-5
d_gene: TRBD2

CDR3nt: TGTGCCAGCAGCATACTCCGTGGACTAGTTATCGATGAGCAGTTCTTC
CDR3aa: CASSILRGLVIDEQFF
v_gene: TRBV11-1
abundance: many
j_gene: TRBJ2-1
d_gene: TRBD2

CDR3nt: TGTGCCAGCAGGGTACTGCAGGGTGGCACTGAAGCTTTCTTT
CDR3aa: CASRVLQGGTEAFF
v_gene: TRBV27
abundance: -
j_gene: TRBJ1-1
d_gene: -

CDR3nt: TGTGCCAGCAGTTACATGGCAGGCGAGCAGTACTTC
CDR3aa: CASSYMAGEQYF
v_gene: TRBV6-5
abundance: few
j_gene: TRBJ2-7
d_gene: -

CDR3nt: TGTGCCAGCAGTTACGGGCAGCACAATGAGCAGTTCTTC
CDR3aa: CASSYGQHNEQFF
v_gene: TRBV6-5
abundance: -
j_gene: TRBJ2-1
d_gene: -

CDR3nt: TGTGCTAGTGGTCGAGGGATTAACACTGAAGCTTTCTTT
CDR3aa: CASGRGINTEAFF
v_gene: TRBV12-5
abundance: -
j_gene: TRBJ1-1
d_gene: -

CDR3nt: TGTGCCAGCAGCGGACCAAGCGCGGGTTGGTACGAGCAGTTCTTC
CDR3aa: CASSGPSAGWYEQFF
v_gene: TRBV7-9
abundance: once
j_gene: TRBJ2-1
d_gene: -

CDR3nt: TGTGCCTGGAGTTCAGGCGGGAATCAGCCCCAGCATTTT
CDR3aa: CAWSSGGNQPQHF
v_gene: TRBV30
abundance: few
j_gene: TRBJ1-5
d_gene: -

CDR3nt: TGCGCCAGCAGCTGGGACTCCCTAGCCAAAAACATTCAGTACTTC
CDR3aa: CASSWDSLAKNIQYF
v_gene: TRBV5-1
abundance: few
j_gene: TRBJ2-4
d_gene: -

CDR3nt: TGTGCCAGCAGCCCTCCGTCCGGGGAGCTGTTTTTT
CDR3aa: CASSPPSGELFF
v_gene: TRBV27
abundance: -
j_gene: TRBJ2-2
d_gene: -

CDR3nt: TGCGCCAGCAGCCTAGCCAGAGACAACGAGCAGTACTTC
CDR3aa: CASSLARDNEQYF
v_gene: TRBV4-3
abundance: few
j_gene: TRBJ2-7
d_gene: -

CDR3nt: TGTGCCAGCTCACCGGGACTAGGACAGTACGAGCAGTACTTC
CDR3aa: CASSPGLGQYEQYF
v_gene: TRBV18
abundance: few
j_gene: TRBJ2-7
d_gene: TRBD2

CDR3nt: TGCAGTGCTAGAGGGCGTCGAAACTCCTACGAGCAGTACTTC
CDR3aa: CSARGRRNSYEQYF
v_gene: TRBV20-1
abundance: -
j_gene: TRBJ2-7
d_gene: -

CDR3nt: TGTGCCAGCAGCTCTGTGGCCTTTGGGGCCAACGTCCTGACTTTC
CDR3aa: CASSSVAFGANVLTF
v_gene: TRBV2
abundance: -
j_gene: TRBJ2-6
d_gene: -

CDR3nt: TGTGCCAGCAGTTCCCGAGGCAGGGCGAGCTCCTACGAGCAGTACTTC
CDR3aa: CASSSRGRASSYEQYF
v_gene: TRBV27
abundance: few
j_gene: TRBJ2-7
d_gene: -

CDR3nt: TGTGCCAGCAGCTTTGGGGGAAGGGAGGAAAAACTGTTTTTT
CDR3aa: CASSFGGREEKLFF
v_gene: TRBV9
abundance: many
j_gene: TRBJ1-4
d_gene: -

CDR3nt: TGTGCCAGTTCCAGCGGGATTAACTTCTACGAGCAGTACTTC
CDR3aa: CASSSGINFYEQYF
v_gene: TRBV19
abundance: few
j_gene: TRBJ2-7
d_gene: TRBD2

CDR3nt: TGTGCCAGCAGCCCTTCGGACAAGAACAATGAGCAGTTCTTC
CDR3aa: CASSPSDKNNEQFF
v_gene: TRBV7-3
abundance: once
j_gene: TRBJ2-1
d_gene: -

CDR3nt: TGCAGTGCTCTAGCGGGAGTACCGGGAGGATCCTACGAGCAGTACTTC
CDR3aa: CSALAGVPGGSYEQYF
v_gene: TRBV20-1
abundance: many
j_gene: TRBJ2-7
d_gene: TRBD2

CDR3nt: TGTGCCAGCAGTCGCAAGGGACTAGCGGGAAAGGTGTACCAAGAGACCCAGTACTTC
CDR3aa: CASSRKGLAGKVYQETQYF
v_gene: TRBV6-1
abundance: -
j_gene: TRBJ2-5
d_gene: TRBD2

CDR3nt: TGTGCCAGCAGCCCGGAGTACACTGAAGCTTTCTTT
CDR3aa: CASSPEYTEAFF
v_gene: TRBV7-2
abundance: many
j_gene: TRBJ1-1
d_gene: -

CDR3nt: TGTGCCAGCAGTGAATTAAATAGGGGGGCCGAGCAGTTCTTC
CDR3aa: CASSELNRGAEQFF
v_gene: TRBV2
abundance: few
j_gene: TRBJ2-1
d_gene: -

CDR3nt: TGTGCCAGCAGCAATGGGGGAGGGTCCTACGAGCAGTACTTC
CDR3aa: CASSNGGGSYEQYF
v_gene: TRBV21-1
abundance: few
j_gene: TRBJ2-7
d_gene: -

CDR3nt: TGCAGCGTACTTCCGGGACAGGGGTACCAAGAGACCCAGTACTTC
CDR3aa: CSVLPGQGYQETQYF
v_gene: TRBV29-1
abundance: many
j_gene: TRBJ2-5
d_gene: TRBD1

CDR3nt: TGTGCCAGCAGCCCGGGGATGGGTCACTATGGCTACACCTTC
CDR3aa: CASSPGMGHYGYTF
v_gene: TRBV7-2
abundance: few
j_gene: TRBJ1-2
d_gene: -

CDR3nt: TGTGCCAGCAGTTTAGACAGGGGCATGGGGACCCAGTACTTC
CDR3aa: CASSLDRGMGTQYF
v_gene: TRBV12-3/TRBV12-4
abundance: -
j_gene: TRBJ2-5
d_gene: TRBD1

CDR3nt: TGTGCCAGCAGTCCCGGGACTAGCGGGATGAGCTCCTACGAGCAGTACTTC
CDR3aa: CASSPGTSGMSSYEQYF
v_gene: TRBV28
abundance: few
j_gene: TRBJ2-7
d_gene: TRBD2

CDR3nt: TGTGCCAGCAGTTCCACGACAGGAAACACCATATATTTT
CDR3aa: CASSSTTGNTIYF
v_gene: TRBV12-3/TRBV12-4
abundance: many
j_gene: TRBJ1-3
d_gene: -

CDR3nt: TGTGCCTCCCCCGCGGACCACACAGATACGCAGTATTTT
CDR3aa: CASPADHTDTQYF
v_gene: TRBV30
abundance: few
j_gene: TRBJ2-3
d_gene: -

CDR3nt: TGTGCCAGTAGTATCTTTGTTGGCGGCTACGAGCAGTACTTC
CDR3aa: CASSIFVGGYEQYF
v_gene: TRBV19
abundance: -
j_gene: TRBJ2-7
d_gene: -

CDR3nt: TGTGCCAGCACCCTACAGGGGGCCGGCACTGAAGCTTTCTTT
CDR3aa: CASTLQGAGTEAFF
v_gene: TRBV7-8
abundance: few
j_gene: TRBJ1-1
d_gene: TRBD1

CDR3nt: TGTGCCAGCCATGGGGACGGGACTAGCGGCCTAAGTCCCCAGTTCTTC
CDR3aa: CASHGDGTSGLSPQFF
v_gene: TRBV7-2
abundance: few
j_gene: TRBJ2-1
d_gene: TRBD2

CDR3nt: TGCAGTGCCCCGGCGGTGCCCGAAGCTTTCTTT
CDR3aa: CSAPAVPEAFF
v_gene: TRBV20-1
abundance: -
j_gene: TRBJ1-1
d_gene: -

CDR3nt: TGTGCCAGCAGTTTCTCGGGACTCATCTACGAGCAGTACTTC
CDR3aa: CASSFSGLIYEQYF
v_gene: TRBV6-5
abundance: -
j_gene: TRBJ2-7
d_gene: -

CDR3nt: TGTGCCAGCAGTTCACTAACAGGGTCTGGCAATCAGCCCCAGCATTTT
CDR3aa: CASSSLTGSGNQPQHF
v_gene: TRBV28
abundance: -
j_gene: TRBJ1-5
d_gene: -

CDR3nt: TGTGCCAGCAGCCCCCCCCCCTTACCTAGGGGCACAGGGAGAAAACTGTTTTTT
CDR3aa: CASSPPPLPRGTGRKLFF
v_gene: TRBV11-2
abundance: -
j_gene: TRBJ1-4
d_gene: -

CDR3nt: TGTGCCAGCAGCCAGTTTCAGAGGACTCCCTACAATGAGCAGTTCTTC
CDR3aa: CASSQFQRTPYNEQFF
v_gene: TRBV3-1
abundance: -
j_gene: TRBJ2-1
d_gene: -

CDR3nt: TGTGCCAGCAGAGTGGGACGGACAAATGAAAAACTGTTTTTT
CDR3aa: CASRVGRTNEKLFF
v_gene: TRBV12-3/TRBV12-4
abundance: -
j_gene: TRBJ1-4
d_gene: -

CDR3nt: TGTGCCAGCAGCCAAGACGGGGAGCATTTCGAGTTCTTC
CDR3aa: CASSQDGEHFEFF
v_gene: TRBV3-1
abundance: many
j_gene: TRBJ2-1
d_gene: -

CDR3nt: TGTGCCAGCAGGGCCCAGGTGGGGGGTAATAGCAATCAGCCCCAGCATTTT
CDR3aa: CASRAQVGGNSNQPQHF
v_gene: TRBV28
abundance: few
j_gene: TRBJ1-5
d_gene: -

CDR3nt: TGTGCCAGCTCACCATCGACGGGAGGCGAAGATACGCAGTATTTT
CDR3aa: CASSPSTGGEDTQYF
v_gene: TRBV18
abundance: -
j_gene: TRBJ2-3
d_gene: TRBD2

CDR3nt: TGTGCCAGCAGAAGTCCTAGCGGGAGCACAGATACGCAGTATTTT
CDR3aa: CASRSPSGSTDTQYF
v_gene: TRBV5-6
abundance: -
j_gene: TRBJ2-3
d_gene: TRBD2

CDR3nt: TGCAGTGCTAGTGAGGGACAGCTGAAAGAGACCCAGTACTTC
CDR3aa: CSASEGQLKETQYF
v_gene: TRBV20-1
abundance: many
j_gene: TRBJ2-5
d_gene: TRBD1

CDR3nt: TGTGCCAGCAGCGTAGTCGGGGAAGTTGAGCAGTTCTTC
CDR3aa: CASSVVGEVEQFF
v_gene: TRBV9
abundance: many
j_gene: TRBJ2-1
d_gene: -

CDR3nt: TGTGCCAGCAGGGGACTAGCGGGAGGGCCCTTGGAGACCCAGTACTTC
CDR3aa: CASRGLAGGPLETQYF
v_gene: TRBV27
abundance: many
j_gene: TRBJ2-5
d_gene: TRBD2